This T cell receptor beta chain was profiled in a study of identical twins. MiXCR was run by TCRdb on the 5' RACE reads, yielding one entry per CDR3 protein. This repertoire shows 400,000 to 600,000 distinct CDR3 sequences, 20% to 25% found once; its top ten account for more than 0.4%. V lost 3 bases and J 8 bases, leaving 7 bases between the germline ends. Germline loops: CDR1 DFQATT, CDR2 SNEGSKA (reference sequence). The CDR3 runs 11 residues. This sample was shared with a second study, whose subject was yellow fever vaccine responses in identical twins.

The chain uses TRBV20-1 and TRBJ1-4; no definite D call. Material: CD4+ T cells sorted from blood. This receptor was taken from a woman under 30 in good health. Here the CDR3 reads CSASLGEKLFF. The CDR3 DNA reads TGCAGTGCTAGCCTTGGGGAAAAACTGTTTTTT.